These T cell receptor beta chains were read from a single sample in a study of OX40 agonist ivuxolimab in advanced cancers. Some clones are missing from TCRdb's copy, which holds only in-frame ones; the method was immunoSEQ multiplex PCR. The data contain tens of thousands of clones, approximately 86% of them seen just once; the ten biggest clones take up about 2.2%. The sequences come from CD4+ or CD8+ T cells sorted from blood, collected in a trial of the OX40 agonist ivuxolimab. These receptors originate from an adult with an advanced solid tumor such as melanoma, head and neck, liver or kidney cancer. The CDR3 runs from the conserved cysteine through the conserved F or W. Each record gives: clone size, V gene, J gene, CDR3 protein. Not every row has a clone size; where given, it reads once, few, many or a size class.

size: -; V: TRBV7-2; J: TRBJ2-5; CDR3: CASSQGGNQETQYF
size: -; V: TRBV6-1; J: TRBJ1-1; CDR3: CASIGRGGGTEAFF
size: -; V: TRBV5-1; J: TRBJ1-1; CDR3: CASSLGQGSNTEAFF
size: -; V: TRBV6-5; J: TRBJ2-1; CDR3: CASSYTGLAGVGEQFF
size: -; V: TRBV6-5; J: TRBJ1-5; CDR3: CASSYDRTQHF
size: -; V: TRBV11-2; J: TRBJ1-3; CDR3: CASSFRWTSRTRNTIYF
size: -; V: TRBV2; J: TRBJ2-2; CDR3: CASRPSGQGTRGGELFF
size: -; V: TRBV25-1; J: TRBJ2-7; CDR3: CASSEWSPGSGIEQYF
size: -; V: TRBV15; J: TRBJ2-7; CDR3: CATSEWGPSYEQYF
size: once; V: TRBV6-5; J: TRBJ1-1; CDR3: CASSYGAARGTEAFF
size: -; V: TRBV7-3; J: TRBJ2-2; CDR3: CASSLGAGGTGELFF
size: -; V: TRBV11-2; J: TRBJ2-7; CDR3: CASSLSGPYEQYF
size: -; V: TRBV11-3; J: TRBJ2-3; CDR3: CASSTFGQTDTQYF
size: -; V: TRBV9; J: TRBJ2-5; CDR3: CASSPTQETQYF
size: -; V: TRBV21-1; J: TRBJ2-1; CDR3: CASSKALRLAGGYEQFF
size: -; V: TRBV11-2; J: TRBJ1-1; CDR3: CASSLVQITEAFF
size: -; V: TRBV29-1; J: TRBJ1-3; CDR3: CSVEEGGGNTIYF
size: -; V: TRBV29-1; J: TRBJ2-2; CDR3: CSAQWFGELFF
size: -; V: TRBV30; J: TRBJ2-2; CDR3: CAWSRRAGELFF
size: -; V: TRBV6-6; J: TRBJ1-4; CDR3: CASRGQGLTNEKLFF